This TCR beta chain was sequenced during a study of cytomegalovirus exposure and HLA in healthy donors. 13 Jbeta primers and 60 Vbeta primers were used for the PCR. Authors' analysis steps: Some 10 million of the 80 million or so unique TCR beta chains counted in a later analysis were shared. Assay: immunoSEQ multiplex PCR; the TCRdb copy retains only in-frame clones and omits some. V, J and clone size were drawn from that table, and D and trimming were deduced from the DNA. Found here are 200,000 to 300,000 clones, roughly 84% of them singletons; the top ten hold 0.2% to 0.25%. Germline lookup yields CDR1 LNHDA and CDR2 SQIVND (reference sequence). CDR3 length: 13 residues. J was trimmed by 4 bases and V by 8 bases; bases with no gene match: 6.

The source of this sequence is a girl aged 2 to 9 in good health and CMV-seronegative. What was sequenced was PBMCs. The chain has TRBV19 and TRBJ1-1; 8 nucleotides align to TRBD1. In nucleotides, the CDR3 is TGTGCCAGTTTAAACAGGGGGGGCACTGAAGCTTTCTTT. This translates into CASLNRGGTEAFF.